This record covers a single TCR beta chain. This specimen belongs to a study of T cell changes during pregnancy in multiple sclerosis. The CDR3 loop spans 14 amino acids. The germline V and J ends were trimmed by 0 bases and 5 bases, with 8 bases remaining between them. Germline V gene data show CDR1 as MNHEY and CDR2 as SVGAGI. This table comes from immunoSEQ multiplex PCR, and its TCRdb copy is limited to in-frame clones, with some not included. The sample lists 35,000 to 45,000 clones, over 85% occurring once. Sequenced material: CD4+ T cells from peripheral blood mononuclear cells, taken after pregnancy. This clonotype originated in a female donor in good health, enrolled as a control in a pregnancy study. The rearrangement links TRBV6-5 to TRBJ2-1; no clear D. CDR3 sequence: CASSYSRPNNEQFF. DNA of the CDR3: TGTGCCAGCAGTTACTCGAGGCCGAACAATGAGCAGTTCTTC.